The 30 T cell receptor beta chains below come from one sample, sequenced in a study of T-cell memory formation after mild COVID-19. TCRdb ran MiXCR on the 5' RACE reads and lists one entry per CDR3 protein. The table includes roughly 610,000 distinct CDR3 sequences, roughly 17% detected once. Sequencing used PBMCs or a T cell subset sorted from them (not recorded which). The receptors stem from an adult woman who had mild COVID-19 (a few samples of this study predate the infection). Cell type and time point are not known.

This clonotype showed up just a few times. The chain couples TRBV24-1 to TRBJ2-3; 7 positions match TRBD2. In germline, CDR1 is KGHDR, CDR2 SFDVKD. With V trimmed by 4 bases and J by 0 bases, 6 bases remained unmatched. CDR3 size: 16 residues. The CDR3 is CATSDSLAASTDTQYF. CDR3 DNA: TGTGCCACCAGTGACTCCCTAGCGGCTAGCACAGATACGCAGTATTTT.

This clonotype came up a few times. The chain employs TRBV7-9 and TRBJ2-7; TRBD2 is a possible D gene (5 bases). CDR3 size: 14 residues. The V end was cut by 2 bases, the J end by 5 bases, with 13 bases between. Germline V CDR1 and CDR2: SEHNR, FQNEAQ (reference sequence). CDR3 protein: CASSLREFLNEQYF. CDR3 nucleotide sequence: TGTGCCAGCAGCTTAAGGGAGTTCTTGAACGAGCAGTACTTC.

This clonotype was seen a few times. The rearrangement links TRBV20-1 to TRBJ1-5; D gene ambiguous. The CDR3 loop spans 13 amino acids. The V and J ends lost 3 bases and 3 bases respectively, with 9 bases between them. The germline V gene encodes CDR1 DFQATT and CDR2 SNEGSKA (reference sequence). CDR3 DNA sequence: TGCAGTGCTAGGAGTAGGGCCAATCAGCCCCAGCATTTT. It codes for CSARSRANQPQHF.

This clonotype was seen only a few times. This rearrangement joins TRBV3-1 to TRBJ2-1; 11 positions match TRBD2. Germline CDR1 and CDR2: LGHDT and YNNKEL (reference sequence). V lost 0 bases and J lost 3; bases outside the gene matches: 4. This CDR3 has 17 residues. For the CDR3, the DNA is TGTGCCAGCAGCCAAGATCCGACTAGCGGGATCTACAATGAGCAGTTCTTC. Translated, it gives CASSQDPTSGIYNEQFF.

This clonotype was counted a few times. The rearrangement joins TRBV3-1 to TRBJ1-3; no reliable D call. The germline gives CDR1 LGHDT, CDR2 YNNKEL (reference sequence). This CDR3 spans 17 amino acids. Deletions cut 0 bases from V and 3 bases from J, with 15 bases between. The CDR3 bases are TGTGCCAGCAGCCAAGATGGACTCAGAGGAGTTGGAAACACCATATATTTT. Translating gives CASSQDGLRGVGNTIYF. The full variable domain, rest sourced from reference TRBV3-1 and TRBJ1-3, is DTAVSQTPKYLVTQMGNDKSIKCEQNLGHDTMYWYKQDSKKFLKIMFSYNNKELIINETVPNRFSPKSPDKAHLNLHINSLELGDSAVYFCASSQDGLRGVGNTIYFGEGSWLTVV.

J is TRBJ2-3 and V is TRBV4-3; no clear D gene. Germline V gene data show CDR1 as LGHNA and CDR2 as YSLEER. CDR3 size: 17 residues. V dropped 0 bases and J dropped 5 bases, with 18 bases sitting between them. The CDR3 nucleotides are TGCGCCAGCAGCCAAGACCGGGTCATACCCGAAGGAGATACGCAGTATTTT. Its translation: CASSQDRVIPEGDTQYF.

The table lists this clonotype with a few counts. The chain combines TRBV20-1 with TRBJ1-1, with unresolved D. Trimming took 1 base from V and 0 from J, leaving 9 bases between them. Germline lookup yields CDR1 DFQATT and CDR2 SNEGSKA (reference sequence). The CDR3 extends over 14 amino acids. The CDR3 DNA reads TGCAGTGCTAGAGGGGGAGACTTGAACACTGAAGCTTTCTTT. Amino acids: CSARGGDLNTEAFF.

This clonotype has just a few counts. The rearrangement joins TRBV20-1 to TRBJ1-1, with D possibly matching TRBD1 (6 bases). Germline CDR1 DFQATT, CDR2 SNEGSKA (reference sequence). The CDR3 sequence is 12 residues long. Trimming removed 4 bases at V and 1 base at J, with 7 bases between. CDR3 sequence (DNA): TGCAGTGCTAAGACAGGGAACACTGAAGCTTTCTTT. Translation gives CSAKTGNTEAFF.

The chain links TRBV28 to TRBJ1-1, with D unresolved. The CDR3 consists of 12 residues. Looked up from germline, CDR1 is MDHEN and CDR2 is SYDVKM. Trimming removed 3 bases at V and 8 bases at J, with 10 bases between. The CDR3 protein is CASSFPLGEAFF. The CDR3 nucleotides are TGTGCCAGCAGTTTCCCGTTAGGGGAAGCTTTCTTT.

This sequence joins TRBV18 and TRBJ1-1; D unresolved. CDR3 length: 15 amino acids. V was shortened by 5 bases and J by 3 bases, with 16 bases between the two germline ends. Germline-derived CDR1 and CDR2 are KGHSH and LQKENI. CDR3 bases: TGTGCCAGCTCATGGCAGGAGGGCCCCTACACTGAAGCTTTCTTT. Its protein is CASSWQEGPYTEAFF.

This clonotype was found a few times. The rearrangement links TRBV20-1 to TRBJ1-1; D may be TRBD1 (5 bases). The V gene's germline CDR1 is DFQATT and CDR2 SNEGSKA (reference sequence). Trimming shortened V by 7 bases and J by 1 base, and 13 bases separated the two germline ends. The CDR3 totals 13 residues. CDR3 DNA sequence: TGCAGTGACGAGGGACCCAAGAACACTGAAGCTTTCTTT. It specifies CSDEGPKNTEAFF.

The chain links TRBV20-1 to TRBJ2-1, with 7 bases that match TRBD1. The CDR3 contains 16 residues. Germline CDR1 DFQATT, CDR2 SNEGSKA (reference sequence). V shed 3 bases and J 12 bases; nucleotides not matched to a gene: 20. In DNA form, the CDR3 reads TGCAGTGCTAGGGACCAGGGGGTAAAAACTTCAGGGGGGCAGTTCTTC. Its protein product is CSARDQGVKTSGGQFF.

This clonotype was seen a handful of times. The chain is built from TRBV6-5 and TRBJ1-2; possibly TRBD1 for D (5 bases). CDR3 length equals 15 residues. Germline V gives CDR1 MNHEY, CDR2 SVGAGI. The ends were cut back, 0 bases at V and 7 bases at J, with 15 bases in the middle. DNA for the CDR3: TGTGCCAGCAGTTACTCTTCGTTAGGGGATGGTGGCTACACCTTC. Amino acid sequence: CASSYSSLGDGGYTF.

The V and J genes are TRBV18 and TRBJ2-1, with D perhaps TRBD1 (6 bases). CDR3 length: 16 residues. Germline CDR1 reads KGHSH; CDR2 reads LQKENI. V lost 6 bases and J 0 bases, leaving 15 bases between the germline ends. The CDR3 sequence: CASSPGASNSYNEQFF. In nucleotides, the CDR3 is TGTGCCAGCTCCCCAGGGGCTTCCAACTCCTACAATGAGCAGTTCTTC.

The sample holds a few counts of this clonotype. The CDR3 protein is CASSHQPLAGEVTGELFF. The DNA of the CDR3 is TGTGCCAGCAGCCACCAGCCTCTAGCGGGGGAGGTCACCGGGGAGCTGTTTTTT. This sequence joins TRBV12-3 or TRBV12-4 and TRBJ2-2, with 10 bases matching TRBD2. Trimming took 6 bases from V and 4 from J; bases not matched to a gene: 14. This CDR3 is built from 18 residues.

The CDR3 sequence: CASSQDGPEAFF. CDR3 in DNA: TGCGCCAGCAGCCAAGATGGCCCTGAAGCTTTCTTT. The chain uses TRBV4-1 and TRBJ1-1; D ambiguous. Germline-derived CDR1 and CDR2 are MGHRA and YSYEKL. Trimming cost V 0 bases and J 6 bases, with 5 bases left between them. This CDR3 spans 12 amino acids.

The chain is built from TRBV19 and TRBJ1-5; 7 nucleotides agree with TRBD1. With V trimmed by 7 bases and J by 2 bases, 8 bases remained unmatched. The CDR3 totals 15 residues. Germline V gene sequence: CDR1 LNHDA, CDR2 SQIVND (reference sequence). CDR3 loop: CASNPDREGNQPQHF. The DNA for the CDR3 is TGTGCCAGTAACCCCGACAGGGAAGGCAATCAGCCCCAGCATTTT.

This clonotype has more than one count but fewer than ten. The chain uses TRBV4-2 and TRBJ2-7, with unresolved D. V dropped 1 base and J dropped 5 bases, with 9 bases sitting between them. This CDR3 contains 13 residues. The germline CDR1 and CDR2 sequences are LGHNA and YNFKEQ. In DNA form, the CDR3 reads TGTGCCAGCAGCCAAGTGGCTGGGAACGAGCAGTACTTC. This translates into CASSQVAGNEQYF.

This clonotype was seen more than once but under ten times. The chain uses TRBV4-2 and TRBJ1-1; 8 nucleotides line up with TRBD1. The CDR3 consists of 16 residues. Germline assignment: CDR1 LGHNA and CDR2 YNFKEQ. The V and J ends lost 4 bases and 1 base, in that order; junction bases with no gene match: 8. CDR3 loop: CASSLRPGTGNTEAFF. The CDR3, as DNA: TGTGCCAGCAGCCTTCGTCCCGGGACAGGGAACACTGAAGCTTTCTTT.

This clonotype was picked up many times. The chain joins TRBV7-2 to TRBJ2-5; TRBD2 aligns across 14 bases. The CDR3 covers 17 residues. The V gene end was trimmed by 6 bases and the J gene end by 6 bases; junction bases not matched to a gene: 12. The germline gives CDR1 SGHTA, CDR2 FQGNSA. The DNA for the CDR3 is TGTGCCAGCAGATCATCGGGACTAGCGGGGGTTGGAAAGACCCAGTACTTC. Protein: CASRSSGLAGVGKTQYF.

This chain joins TRBV11-2 and TRBJ2-3; D is unresolved. Trimming shortened V by 3 bases and J by 2 bases, and 15 bases separated the two germline ends. The V gene's germline CDR1 is SGHAT and CDR2 FQNNGV. This CDR3 has 16 amino acids. For the CDR3, the DNA is TGTGCCAGCAGCTTCGGGTCCAGAGGCCCCACAGATACGCAGTATTTT. Translation: CASSFGSRGPTDTQYF. The full variable domain, completed using reference TRBV11-2 and TRBJ2-3, is EAGVAQSPRYKIIEKRQSVAFWCNPISGHATLYWYQQILGQGPKLLIQFQNNGVVDDSQLPKDRFSAERLKGVDSTLKIQPAKLEDSAVYLCASSFGSRGPTDTQYFGPGTRLTVL.

The chain recombines TRBV12-3 or TRBV12-4 with TRBJ1-2; weak D call: TRBD1 (5 bases). The V end lost 2 bases, the J end lost 5 bases, and 12 bases lay between the germline ends. The CDR3 has 14 residues. CDR3 sequence (DNA): TGTGCCAGCAGTTTATTTGGGACGGAGTATGGCTACACCTTC. Translating gives CASSLFGTEYGYTF.

This clonotype was picked up one time. The genes are TRBV7-2 and TRBJ2-3; TRBD2 matches at 8 bases. V lost 0 bases, J lost 2 bases, and 4 bases stayed unmatched. The V gene's germline CDR1 is SGHTA and CDR2 FQGNSA. The CDR3 loop spans 16 amino acids. CDR3 sequence reads: CASSLAPAGATDTQYF. Here the CDR3 DNA reads TGTGCCAGCAGCTTAGCTCCAGCGGGAGCCACAGATACGCAGTATTTT.

The rearrangement uses TRBV20-1 and TRBJ2-7, with D maybe TRBD1 (5 bases). Germline-derived CDR1 and CDR2 are DFQATT and SNEGSKA (reference sequence). Trimming stripped 6 bases from V and 0 bases from J, with 12 bases between. This CDR3 contains 13 residues. The CDR3 loop is CSALRGSSYEQYF. The CDR3 DNA sequence: TGCAGTGCGCTTAGGGGATCCTCCTACGAGCAGTACTTC.

This clonotype was observed many times. The chain carries TRBV18 and TRBJ2-1; 13 bases are shared with TRBD2. Looked up from germline, CDR1 is KGHSH and CDR2 is LQKENI. With 2 bases clipped from V and 0 bases from J, the junction kept 1 base outside the gene matches. The CDR3 totals 17 residues. CDR3 protein: CASSPGLAGVSYNEQFF. The CDR3, as DNA: TGTGCCAGCTCACCAGGACTAGCGGGAGTCTCCTACAATGAGCAGTTCTTC. Full variable domain (missing parts from reference TRBV18 and TRBJ2-1): NAGVMQNPRHLVRRRGQEARLRCSPMKGHSHVYWYRQLPEEGLKFMVYLQKENIIDESGMPKERFSAEFPKEGPSILRIQQVVRGDSAAYFCASSPGLAGVSYNEQFFGPGTRLTVL.

In its sample, this clonotype was seen a few times. This chain joins TRBV29-1 and TRBJ2-3, with 9 positions matching TRBD2. CDR3 size: 17 residues. Per the germline V gene, CDR1 is SQVTM and CDR2 is ANQGSEA. J gave up 2 bases and V 0 bases, and 9 bases lay outside the gene matches. The CDR3 loop reads CSVEDLVSGRFTDTQYF. The CDR3 DNA is TGCAGCGTTGAAGATCTGGTTAGCGGGAGATTCACAGATACGCAGTATTTT.

This chain's CDR3 is CASSSHLRGPGDTQYF. The DNA for the CDR3 is TGTGCCAGCAGCTCGCACCTCAGGGGACCTGGAGATACGCAGTATTTT. The genes are TRBV7-8 and TRBJ2-3; D might be TRBD1 (6 bases). The CDR3 spans 16 residues. The V gene's germline CDR1 is SGHVS and CDR2 FQNEAQ. The V and J ends lost 4 bases and 5 bases respectively, with 19 bases between them.

In its sample, this clonotype was seen a few times. The chain joins TRBV7-9 to TRBJ2-3; possible D gene TRBD2, 5 bases. Germline CDR1 and CDR2: SEHNR and FQNEAQ (reference sequence). V lost 3 bases and J 5 bases, leaving 21 bases between the germline ends. The CDR3 length is 17 residues. DNA of the CDR3: TGTGCCAGCAGCTTGCCGGAGGAAACGGTTCGGGGAGATACGCAGTATTTT. It translates to CASSLPEETVRGDTQYF. The whole variable domain, filled in from reference TRBV7-9 and TRBJ2-3, reads DTGVSQNPRHKITKRGQNVTFRCDPISEHNRLYWYRQTLGQGPEFLTYFQNEAQLEKSRLLSDRFSAERPKGSFSTLEIQRTEQGDSAMYLCASSLPEETVRGDTQYFGPGTRLTVL.

Comments on this clonotype: One base away lies a much larger clone, so this may be a sequencing read error. The CDR3 DNA reads TGTGCCAGCAGCTACGAGGGGTTTCGGGATTCACCCCTCCAATTT. This encodes CASSYEGFRDSPLQF. V usage is TRBV6-2 or TRBV6-3 and J usage is TRBJ1-6; D is possibly TRBD1 (5 bases). CDR1 is MNHEY and CDR2 is SVGEGT in the germline V gene. The CDR3 spans 15 residues.

This chain joins TRBV11-2 and TRBJ2-3, with unresolved D. Per the germline V gene, CDR1 is SGHAT and CDR2 is FQNNGV. Trimming took 3 bases from V and 0 from J, leaving 10 bases between them. CDR3 length: 15 amino acids. As DNA, the CDR3 is TGTGCCAGCAGCTTCCTGAATACTAGCACAGATACGCAGTATTTT. Protein: CASSFLNTSTDTQYF.